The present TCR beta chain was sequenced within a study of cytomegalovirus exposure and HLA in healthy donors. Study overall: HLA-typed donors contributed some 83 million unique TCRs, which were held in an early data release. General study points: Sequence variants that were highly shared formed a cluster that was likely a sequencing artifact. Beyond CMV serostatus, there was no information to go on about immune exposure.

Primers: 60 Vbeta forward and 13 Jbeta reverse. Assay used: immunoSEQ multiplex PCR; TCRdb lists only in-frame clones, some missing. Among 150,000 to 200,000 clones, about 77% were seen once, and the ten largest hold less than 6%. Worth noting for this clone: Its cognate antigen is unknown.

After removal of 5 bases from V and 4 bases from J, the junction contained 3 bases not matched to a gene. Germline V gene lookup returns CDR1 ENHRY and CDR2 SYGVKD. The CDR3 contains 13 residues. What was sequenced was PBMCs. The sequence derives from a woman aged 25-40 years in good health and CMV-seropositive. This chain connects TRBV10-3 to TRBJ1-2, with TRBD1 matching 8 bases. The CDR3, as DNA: TGTGCCATCAGTAGGACAGGGCTCTATGGCTACACCTTC. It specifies CAISRTGLYGYTF.